The rows below give T cell receptor beta chains drawn from one sample of a study of T cells after yellow fever vaccination. MiXCR was run by TCRdb on the 5' RACE reads, yielding one entry per CDR3 protein. Of a few hundred thousand distinct CDR3 sequences in the sample, less than 20% were seen once. The sample here was PBMCs, taken 5 days after the first yellow fever vaccination. The receptors derive from a man aged 18 to 29 who received the YFV17D yellow fever vaccine. CDR3s leave out the opening cysteine and the closing phenylalanine or tryptophan. A D gene is named only where the DNA matches it firmly. Only some rows state a clone size, as once, few, many or a class for expanded clones.

v_gene | abundance | d_gene | CDR3aa
TRBV7-2 | few | - | ASSSAPGHNYGYT
TRBV20-1 | few | TRBD1 | SARDNRGSSYEQY
TRBV12-3/TRBV12-4 | - | - | ASSSVTVNQPQH
TRBV12-3/TRBV12-4 | many | - | ATSLAGGEAF
TRBV7-8 | - | - | ASSPWAGLADTQY
TRBV11-2 | - | TRBD2 | ASSRGGWTDTQY
TRBV15 | - | TRBD2 | ATSFRDAGVANEQF
TRBV20-1 | few | - | SARVWPGQPQH
TRBV6-5 | few | TRBD2 | ASSYSSGGHNEQF
TRBV7-2 | - | - | ASSFVTGRVETQY
TRBV30 | few | - | AWSGGAEQY
TRBV4-1 | few | TRBD2 | ASSHPRGEGNAQETQY
TRBV5-1 | - | TRBD1 | ASSLDTGTGDTGELF
TRBV4-3 | - | TRBD1 | ASRTGAHNTEAF
TRBV27 | - | TRBD2 | ASSILPGGTPDTQY
TRBV29-1 | - | TRBD1 | SVIDRGRGETQY
TRBV11-2 | - | TRBD2 | ASSFTSGTIFNTGELF
TRBV20-1 | - | - | SAGRGVGAQAQY
TRBV20-1 | - | - | SAAETNYGYT
TRBV4-1 | - | - | ASSQLSGAGGELF
TRBV3-1 | many | TRBD1 | ASSQGTGGVTEAF
TRBV7-2 | few | - | ASSQTEYSNQPQH
TRBV7-9 | few | TRBD1 | ASSGGQGGSYNEQF
TRBV3-1 | - | TRBD1 | ASSQGPRGRDEQY
TRBV20-1 | - | TRBD1 | SASPGQGGDEQY
TRBV12-3/TRBV12-4 | - | TRBD2 | ASSRWGGGNTGELF